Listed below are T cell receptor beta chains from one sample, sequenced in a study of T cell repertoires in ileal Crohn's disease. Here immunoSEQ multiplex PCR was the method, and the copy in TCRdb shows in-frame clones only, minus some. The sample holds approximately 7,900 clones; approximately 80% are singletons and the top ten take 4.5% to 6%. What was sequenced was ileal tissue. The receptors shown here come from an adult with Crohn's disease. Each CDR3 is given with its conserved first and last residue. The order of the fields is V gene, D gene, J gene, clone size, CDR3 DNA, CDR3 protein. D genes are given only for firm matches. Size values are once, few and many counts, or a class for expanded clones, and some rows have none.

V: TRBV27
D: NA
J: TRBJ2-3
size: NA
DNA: TGTGCCAGCAGTCTGGCTGGGGCTTCCACAGATACGCAGTATTTT
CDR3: CASSLAGASTDTQYF

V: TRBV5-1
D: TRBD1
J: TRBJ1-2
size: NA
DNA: TGCGCCAGCAGCCCTCAGGGGGCGGACTATGGCTACACCTTC
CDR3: CASSPQGADYGYTF

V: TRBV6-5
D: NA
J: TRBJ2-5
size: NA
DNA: TGTGCCAGCAGGGACTTAGGCGGCGGGGAGACCCAGTACTTC
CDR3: CASRDLGGGETQYF

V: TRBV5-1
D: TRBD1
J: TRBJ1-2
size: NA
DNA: TGCGCCAGCAGCTTGGCCACTGGACAGGATAACTATGGCTACACCTTC
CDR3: CASSLATGQDNYGYTF

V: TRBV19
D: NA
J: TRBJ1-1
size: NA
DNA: TGTGCCAGTAGTTCCCGCGGGGGGGCGCGTGGCACTGAAGCTTTCTTT
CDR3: CASSSRGGARGTEAFF

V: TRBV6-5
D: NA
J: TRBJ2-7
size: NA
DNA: TGTGCCAGCAGTTACGGGCCTAGCTTAGACTACGAGCAGTACTTC
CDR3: CASSYGPSLDYEQYF

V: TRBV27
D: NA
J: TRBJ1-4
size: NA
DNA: TGTGCCAGCAGTTGGGGCAGTAATGAAAAACTGTTTTTT
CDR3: CASSWGSNEKLFF

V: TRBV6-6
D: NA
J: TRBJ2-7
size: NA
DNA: TGTGCCAGCAGTTCCGTTCTGGGAGTCAGTTCCTACGAGCAGTACTTC
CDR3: CASSSVLGVSSYEQYF

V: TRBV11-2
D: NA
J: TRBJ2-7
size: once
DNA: TGTGCCAGCAGCTTAGACCCGTACGAGCAGTACTTC
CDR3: CASSLDPYEQYF

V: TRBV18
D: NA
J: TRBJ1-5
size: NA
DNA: TGTGCCAGCTCACCTAGCCGGGGCAATCAGCCCCAGCATTTT
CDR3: CASSPSRGNQPQHF

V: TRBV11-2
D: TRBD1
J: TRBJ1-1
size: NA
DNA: TGTGCCAGCAGCTTAGATGGACAGGTCTTAAATGAAGCTTTCTTT
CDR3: CASSLDGQVLNEAFF

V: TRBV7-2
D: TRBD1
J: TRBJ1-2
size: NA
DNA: TGTGCCAGCAGCTTACCCGGGACAGGGGATGGCTACACCTTC
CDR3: CASSLPGTGDGYTF

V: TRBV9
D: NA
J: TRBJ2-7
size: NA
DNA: TGTGCCAGCAGCGTAGCTACGTACGAGCAGTACTTC
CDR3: CASSVATYEQYF

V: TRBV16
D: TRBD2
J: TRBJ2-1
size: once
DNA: TGTGCCAGCAGCTTACTAGCGGACAATGAGCAGTTCTTC
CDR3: CASSLLADNEQFF

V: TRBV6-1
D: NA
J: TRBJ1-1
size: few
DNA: TGTGCCAGCAGCCTACAGGGTTCCATGAACACTGAAGCTTTCTTT
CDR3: CASSLQGSMNTEAFF

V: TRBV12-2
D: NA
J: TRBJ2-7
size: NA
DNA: TGTGCAAGTCGCACAGACCACAGGGGGCAAGGCTACGAGCAGTACTTC
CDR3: CASRTDHRGQGYEQYF

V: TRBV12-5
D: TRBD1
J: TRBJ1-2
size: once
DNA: TGTGCTAGTGCCGGCGATAGTTTCAGGGGGGTGGGGTACACCTTC
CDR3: CASAGDSFRGVGYTF

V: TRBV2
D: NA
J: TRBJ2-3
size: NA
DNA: TGTGCCAGCAGTGAATTGCGGGACACAGATACGCAGTATTTT
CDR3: CASSELRDTDTQYF

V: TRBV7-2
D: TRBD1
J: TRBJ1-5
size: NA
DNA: TGTGCCAGCAGCTGGGGACAGGGCCAGCCCCAGCATTTT
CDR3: CASSWGQGQPQHF